The 3 T cell receptor beta chains in this list originate from one sample, sequenced in a study of blood T cell repertoires in COVID-19. The assay was immunoSEQ multiplex PCR, and TCRdb's table has in-frame clones only and misses some. This sample has 200,000 to 250,000 clones, with approximately 80% found just once. Sequencing was carried out using peripheral blood. The receptors shown here come from a woman older than 75 with COVID-19, enrolled during active disease.

J is TRBJ2-7 and V is TRBV6-5; 8 nucleotides match TRBD1. This CDR3 spans 13 amino acids. The V gene end was trimmed by 6 bases and the J gene end by 7 bases; junction bases not matched to a gene: 8. Per germline, CDR1 MNHEY and CDR2 SVGAGI. CDR3 region: CASRRTGSVEQYF. The CDR3 DNA reads as TGTGCCAGCAGAAGGACAGGGTCTGTAGAGCAGTACTTC.

The genes are TRBV6-4 and TRBJ1-2; D is ambiguous. The germline V gene encodes CDR1 MRHNA and CDR2 SNTAGT. The ends were cut back, 10 bases at V and 4 bases at J, with 19 bases in the middle. The CDR3 contains 14 residues. As DNA, the CDR3 is TGTGCCATTTTTCCGGTCCTTTCCCTCTATGGCTACACCTTC. It encodes CAIFPVLSLYGYTF.

This sequence joins TRBV3-1 (or the pseudogene TRBV3-2) and TRBJ2-2, with TRBD2 identical over 7 bases. Per germline, CDR1 LGHDT and CDR2 YNNKEL (reference sequence). This CDR3 region has 16 residues. The V and J ends lost 3 bases and 1 base, in that order; junction bases with no gene match: 5. The CDR3 loop reads CASSQGGGGNTGELFF. CDR3 nucleotide sequence: TGTGCCAGCAGCCAGGGCGGCGGGGGGAACACCGGGGAGCTGTTTTTT.